The source of this TCR beta chain is a study of blood T cell repertoires in COVID-19. On the study more broadly: T cells, B-cell-depleted T cells, or PBMCs supplied cDNA or gDNA.

Method: immunoSEQ multiplex PCR; TCRdb's copy keeps in-frame clones and lacks some. This table holds about 160,000 clones, approximately 88% found once. Looked up from germline, CDR1 is MRHNA and CDR2 is SNTAGT. This CDR3 has 17 amino acids. V gave up 10 bases and J gave up 0 bases, with 25 bases separating them. The sample comprised peripheral blood. The TCR comes from a woman of 80 years or more with active or convalescent COVID-19. V gene TRBV6-4 combines with J gene TRBJ2-7; a possible D gene is TRBD1 (6 bases). The CDR3 bases are TGTGCCAACGACCCTCGGGACACCCTAAGGGACTCCTACGAGCAGTACTTC. It codes for CANDPRDTLRDSYEQYF.